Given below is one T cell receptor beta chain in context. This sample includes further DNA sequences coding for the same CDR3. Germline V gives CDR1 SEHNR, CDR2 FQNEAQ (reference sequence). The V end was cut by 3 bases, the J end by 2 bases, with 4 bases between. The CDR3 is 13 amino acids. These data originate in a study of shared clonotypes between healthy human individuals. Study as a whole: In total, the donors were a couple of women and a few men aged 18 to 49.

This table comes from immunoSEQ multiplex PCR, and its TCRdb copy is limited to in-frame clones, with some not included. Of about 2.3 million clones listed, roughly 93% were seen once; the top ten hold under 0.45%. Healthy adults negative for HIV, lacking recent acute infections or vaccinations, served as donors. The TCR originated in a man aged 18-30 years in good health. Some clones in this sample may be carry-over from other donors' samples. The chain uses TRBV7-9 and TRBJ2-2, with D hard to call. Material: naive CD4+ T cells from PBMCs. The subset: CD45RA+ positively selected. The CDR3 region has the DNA TGTGCCAGCAGCTTTTTAAACACCGGGGAGCTGTTTTTT. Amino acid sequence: CASSFLNTGELFF.